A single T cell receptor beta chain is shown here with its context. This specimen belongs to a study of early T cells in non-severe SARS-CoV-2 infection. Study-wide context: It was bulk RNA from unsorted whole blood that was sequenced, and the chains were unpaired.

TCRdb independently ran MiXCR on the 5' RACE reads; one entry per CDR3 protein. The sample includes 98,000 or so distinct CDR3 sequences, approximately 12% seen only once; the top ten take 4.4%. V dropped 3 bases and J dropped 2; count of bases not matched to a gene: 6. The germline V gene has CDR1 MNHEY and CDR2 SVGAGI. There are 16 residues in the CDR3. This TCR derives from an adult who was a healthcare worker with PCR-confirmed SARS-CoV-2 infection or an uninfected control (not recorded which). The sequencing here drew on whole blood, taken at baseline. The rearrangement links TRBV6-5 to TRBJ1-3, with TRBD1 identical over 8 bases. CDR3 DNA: TGTGCCAGCAGTTATTCCCAGGGGGCGACTGGAAACACCATATATTTT. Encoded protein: CASSYSQGATGNTIYF.